This passage covers 13 T cell receptor beta chains from one sample sequenced in a study of PD-1 blockade in classical Hodgkin lymphoma. The time point is: cycle 4 day 1 (C4D1), after more than five weeks of nivolumab. Brentuximab vedotin exposure varied among the patients, all of whom had relapsed after autologous stem cell transplantation. Measured with immunoSEQ multiplex PCR; TCRdb has only the in-frame clones, and not every one. This sample yields tens of thousands of clones, of which almost 90% are seen a single time; approximately 15% belongs to the top ten. The sequenced sample was peripheral blood mononuclear cells (PBMCs), obtained before the fourth cycle of nivolumab. These receptors came from a human donor with classical Hodgkin lymphoma.

The chain carries TRBV7-6 and TRBJ2-1, with 7 bases identical to TRBD2. The CDR3 extends over 17 amino acids. Germline CDR1 is SGHVS and CDR2 is FNYEAQ. The ends lost 4 bases at V and 10 bases at J; junction bases unmatched: 19. CDR3 in amino acids: CASSYNQPGLGGEEQFF. The CDR3 DNA reads TGTGCCAGCAGCTACAACCAACCAGGACTAGGTGGTGAGGAGCAGTTCTTC.

The chain links TRBV6-1 to TRBJ1-3, with no clear D. The CDR3 spans 14 residues. Germline loops: CDR1 MNHNS, CDR2 SASEGT. V was cut by 6 bases and J by 0 bases, with 9 bases left in between. Here the CDR3 reads CASRQTTSGNTIYF. As DNA, the CDR3 is TGTGCCAGCAGACAAACGACCTCTGGAAACACCATATATTTT.

As to this clone: Possible read error: a much larger clone is one base away. In the same sample, other DNA sequences code for this CDR3. This chain joins TRBV6-5 and TRBJ2-7; D is undetermined. In germline, CDR1 is MNHEY, CDR2 SVGAGI. Trimming removed 3 bases from V and 3 bases from J, with 9 bases in between. The CDR3 sequence is 13 residues long. The CDR3 spells CASSYEGSYEQYF. In DNA form, the CDR3 reads TGTGCCAGCAGTTATGAAGGCAGCTACGAGCAGTACTTC.

The chain links TRBV21-1 to TRBJ2-1; the table's D call, TRBD2, has no DNA check behind it. TRBV21-1 is designated a pseudogene. The CDR3 runs to 20 residues. The CDR3, as DNA: TGTGCCAGCAGCAAAGTTGAAGACGGGGCTAGCGGGTGGGGCAACAATGAGCAGTTCTTC. This codes for CASSKVEDGASGWGNNEQFF.

J is TRBJ2-1 and V is TRBV2, with D possibly matching TRBD2 (6 bases). V was shortened by 8 bases and J by 2 bases, with 13 bases between the two germline ends. Germline V gene data show CDR1 as SNHLY and CDR2 as FYNNEI. The CDR3 length is 14 residues. CDR3 sequence (DNA): TGTGCCAGCGGGGAGCGGGCGACCTACAATGAGCAGTTCTTC. Protein sequence: CASGERATYNEQFF.

J is TRBJ2-7 and V is TRBV6-5; no clear D. There are 14 residues in the CDR3. Germline CDR1 reads MNHEY; CDR2 reads SVGAGI. V was pared by 6 bases and J by 3 bases, with 15 bases between. In DNA form, the CDR3 reads TGTGCCAGCAGACCCTTTATCCCTAACTACGAGCAGTACTTC. Amino acids: CASRPFIPNYEQYF.

The V call is TRBV6-1, the J call TRBJ1-2; 10 positions agree with TRBD1. Germline loops: CDR1 MNHNS, CDR2 SASEGT. The ends lost 3 bases at V and 4 bases at J; junction bases unmatched: 8. This CDR3 region has 16 residues. CDR3 coding DNA: TGTGCCAGCAGTGAGTCTTCCGGGACAGGGGTCTATGGCTACACCTTC. It specifies CASSESSGTGVYGYTF.

This clone turned up a few times. The chain carries TRBV6-5 and TRBJ1-1; no definite D call. The CDR3 consists of 11 residues. Trimming took 7 bases from V and 0 from J, leaving 3 bases between them. Germline V gives CDR1 MNHEY, CDR2 SVGAGI. CDR3: CASIMNTEAFF. In DNA form, the CDR3 reads TGTGCCAGCATCATGAACACTGAAGCTTTCTTT.

The chain uses TRBV14 and TRBJ2-5; no reliable D call. CDR3 length equals 13 residues. Germline values: CDR1 SGHDN, CDR2 FVKESK. Trimming took off 4 bases at V and 1 base at J, with 7 bases between the two ends. The CDR3 is CASSPQIQETQYF. CDR3 sequence (DNA): TGTGCCAGCAGCCCTCAGATCCAAGAGACCCAGTACTTC.

V is TRBV27 and J is TRBJ1-2; no definite D call. Germline V gives CDR1 MNHEY, CDR2 SMNVEV (reference sequence). V was pared by 3 bases and J by 4 bases, with 9 bases between. The CDR3 runs to 13 residues. CDR3 loop: CASSFGSTYGYTF. CDR3 bases: TGTGCCAGCAGTTTCGGGTCCACCTATGGCTACACCTTC.

This chain uses TRBV19 with TRBJ2-7; 9 nucleotides agree with TRBD2. The V and J ends lost 5 bases and 1 base, in that order; junction bases with no gene match: 12. The CDR3 is 17 residues long. Germline assignment: CDR1 LNHDA and CDR2 SQIVND (reference sequence). The CDR3 coding sequence is TGTGCCAGTAGTCCAATAGCGGGAGAATTGATATCCTACGAGCAGTACTTC. It codes for CASSPIAGELISYEQYF.

V gene TRBV28 combines with J gene TRBJ2-1, with 12 bases lining up with TRBD2. V lost 6 bases to trimming and J lost 0 bases; unmatched junction nucleotides: 6. The germline V gene encodes CDR1 MDHEN and CDR2 SYDVKM. This CDR3 region has 17 residues. CDR3 DNA: TGTGCCAGCAGGGGACTAGCGGGTATCAGCTCCTACAATGAGCAGTTCTTC. Translation: CASRGLAGISSYNEQFF.

The V gene is TRBV27, the J gene TRBJ2-7, with TRBD2 matching over 7 bases. J was trimmed by 6 bases and V by 3 bases; bases with no gene match: 14. The CDR3 covers 16 residues. Germline V gives CDR1 MNHEY, CDR2 SMNVEV (reference sequence). CDR3 sequence reads: CASSLGPPGLNLEQYF. The CDR3 nucleotides read TGTGCCAGCAGTTTGGGCCCCCCGGGACTAAATCTCGAGCAGTACTTC.